This T cell receptor (beta chain) was profiled in a study of cytomegalovirus exposure and HLA in healthy donors. Overall study findings and caveats: The study found most TCR sequences rare, yet found some public TCRs in many donors. V- and J-gene trimming of TCR beta was linked (in a later analysis) to a missense DCLRE1C variant. An analysis was carried out later, and it reportedly showed fewer N-insertions in an Asian-associated ancestry cluster than the roughly 670-donor mean.

Researchers ran the PCR with 60 Vbeta and 13 Jbeta primers. Produced via immunoSEQ multiplex PCR; TCRdb's table is partial and in-frame only. The sample consists of some 140,000 clones, approximately 74% of them appearing once. The J segment lost 6 bases and the V segment lost 5 bases, leaving 8 bases of the junction unmatched. Germline V lookup: CDR1 MNHEY, CDR2 SMNVEV (reference sequence). The CDR3 is 14 amino acids. In its sample, this clone was seen a few times. Its antigen is undetermined. This chain joins TRBV27 and TRBJ1-2, with 8 bases matching TRBD1. This receptor was identified in a man aged 18 to 35 in good health and CMV-seronegative. The specimen sequenced was PBMCs. The CDR3 is CASSTLTGVNGYTF. Here the CDR3 DNA reads TGTGCCAGCAGTACATTGACAGGGGTGAATGGCTACACCTTC.